The text below deals with one T cell receptor (beta chain). The sample originates from a study of T cells in Graves' hyperthyroidism and ophthalmopathy. RNA transcripts gave rise to amplified TCR beta CDR3 regions. When the TCR CDR3 underwent first-round RT-PCR, the HTBI primer set was used. Via MiXCR, TCRdb re-called the multiplex PCR reads, giving one row per CDR3 protein. Among 250,000 to 350,000 distinct CDR3 sequences listed, 16% were seen once. The trim removed 1 base at V and 8 bases at J, leaving 4 bases unmatched. The germline gives CDR1 SEHNR, CDR2 FQNEAQ (reference sequence). The CDR3 runs 15 residues.

Source material: blood. This rearrangement joins TRBV7-9 to TRBJ2-1; 11 bases match TRBD2. This TCR derives from a man aged 25-40 years with Graves' hyperthyroidism. In nucleotides, the CDR3 is TGTGCCAGCAGCTTAGTAACTAGCGGGAGTGATGAGCAGTTCTTC. Residues: CASSLVTSGSDEQFF.